These 7 T cell receptor beta chains were sequenced from one sample in a study of shared clonotypes between healthy human individuals. Terminally differentiated effector memory CD45RA+ cells were excluded from the naive CD8 cells, which were CD45RO-negative and positively selected for CCR7. Only in-frame clones appear in the TCRdb table, and some are missing; sequencing was by immunoSEQ multiplex PCR. The sample has a few million clones; approximately 92% are singletons. The specimen was naive CD8+ T cells from PBMCs. These receptors originate from a man aged 18 to 30 in good health. Some clones in this sample may be carry-over from other donors' samples.

This chain joins TRBV15 and TRBJ2-7; D is unresolved. V lost 1 base and J 3 bases, leaving 10 bases between the germline ends. The CDR3 runs 14 residues. Per the germline V gene, CDR1 is LNHNV and CDR2 is YYDKDF (reference sequence). CDR3 DNA: TGTGCCACCAGCAGAGGCGGAGTTCGCTACGAGCAGTACTTC. It yields the protein CATSRGGVRYEQYF.

This chain uses TRBV2 with TRBJ1-1, with TRBD1 as a possible D gene (5 bases). Germline V lookup: CDR1 SNHLY, CDR2 FYNNEI. The V gene lost 2 bases and the J gene lost 8 bases, with 15 bases spanning the gap. The CDR3 loop spans 14 amino acids. The CDR3 bases are TGTGCCAGCAGTGAACTCCCAGGGATTCCCGAAGCTTTCTTT. Its protein product is CASSELPGIPEAFF.

V usage is TRBV7-3 and J usage is TRBJ2-7; D is uncertain. CDR1 is SGHTA, CDR2 FQGTGA, per germline. The CDR3 length is 13 residues. Trimming shortened V by 2 bases and J by 2 bases, and 7 bases separated the two germline ends. CDR3 sequence: CASSLGWAYEQYF. The CDR3 DNA is TGTGCCAGCAGCTTAGGGTGGGCCTACGAGCAGTACTTC. The full variable domain, with the rest looked up from reference TRBV7-3 and TRBJ2-7, is GAGVSQTPSNKVTEKGKYVELRCDPISGHTALYWYRQSLGQGPEFLIYFQGTGAADDSGLPNDRFFAVRPEGSVSTLKIQRTERGDSAVYLCASSLGWAYEQYFGPGTRLTVT.

In the case of this clone: Other DNA sequences within the sample encode an identical CDR3. This chain links TRBV27 with TRBJ2-7; 9 positions agree with TRBD2. In germline, CDR1 is MNHEY, CDR2 SMNVEV (reference sequence). Trimming removed 2 bases from V and 6 bases from J; junction bases left unmatched: 5. The CDR3 runs to 14 residues. The CDR3 DNA reads as TGTGCCAGCAGTTTAAGGCTAGCGGGAACCGAGCAGTACTTC. Protein: CASSLRLAGTEQYF.

V and J are TRBV27 and TRBJ1-1; D unclear. The V end was cut by 5 bases, the J end by 0 bases, with 13 bases between. There are 15 residues in the CDR3. From germline, CDR1 is MNHEY and CDR2 SMNVEV (reference sequence). The CDR3 region is CASSPRFAMNTEAFF. DNA of the CDR3: TGTGCCAGCAGTCCGAGATTTGCAATGAACACTGAAGCTTTCTTT.

The chain is built from TRBV7-2 and TRBJ2-1, with D unclear. The ends were cut back, 3 bases at V and 5 bases at J, with 14 bases in the middle. Germline loops: CDR1 SGHTA, CDR2 FQGNSA. CDR3 length equals 15 residues. CDR3 nucleotides: TGTGCCAGCAGCTTCCTACGCGTGTGGCACAATGAGCAGTTCTTC. It encodes CASSFLRVWHNEQFF.

V and J are TRBV19 and TRBJ1-2; TRBD1 matches 7 bases. The CDR3 runs 15 residues. Germline CDR1 is LNHDA and CDR2 is SQIVND (reference sequence). J lost 7 bases, V lost 3 bases, and 11 bases had no gene match. CDR3 nucleotide sequence: TGTGCCAGTAGTATCCCGGGACAGAGTATTTTTGGCTACACCTTC. Protein product: CASSIPGQSIFGYTF.